The 11 T cell receptor beta chains in this list originate from one sample, sequenced in a study of cytomegalovirus exposure and HLA in healthy donors. Researchers ran the PCR with 60 Vbeta and 13 Jbeta primers. Assay used: immunoSEQ multiplex PCR; TCRdb lists only in-frame clones, some missing. The sample includes 150,000 to 200,000 clones. The sequenced sample was PBMCs. These receptors originate from a woman under 30 in good health and CMV-seropositive.

The V and J genes are TRBV4-1 and TRBJ1-5; 9 nucleotides align to TRBD1. The CDR3 totals 18 residues. Trimming cost V 4 bases and J 2 bases; bases outside gene matches: 12. Per germline, CDR1 MGHRA and CDR2 YSYEKL. The CDR3 DNA reads TGCGCCAGCAGCCTAAGGACAGGGGAGGGCAAGGGCAATCAGCCCCAGCATTTT. Its protein is CASSLRTGEGKGNQPQHF.

The rearrangement joins TRBV6-5 to TRBJ2-7; D perhaps matches TRBD2 (6 bases). Germline V lookup: CDR1 MNHEY, CDR2 SVGAGI. The V and J ends lost 2 bases and 9 bases respectively, with 17 bases between them. This CDR3 is built from 14 residues. The chain's CDR3 is CASSYTDPGGGQYF. The CDR3 nucleotides are TGTGCCAGCAGTTACACGGACCCCGGGGGAGGGCAGTACTTC.

The chain joins TRBV11-3 to TRBJ1-6; TRBD1 is a possible D gene (6 bases). The V end lost 4 bases, the J end lost 7 bases, and 14 bases lay between the germline ends. The CDR3 covers 15 residues. CDR1 SGHNT and CDR2 YENEEA come from the germline V gene. Here the CDR3 reads CASSSPTGNNSPLHF. For the CDR3, the DNA is TGTGCCAGCAGCTCACCCACAGGGAACAATTCACCCCTCCACTTT.

The J gene is TRBJ1-1, the V gene TRBV4-2, with D uncertain. The CDR3 runs to 15 residues. V lost 4 bases and J 6 bases, leaving 18 bases between the germline ends. Germline values: CDR1 LGHNA, CDR2 YNFKEQ. The CDR3 spells CASSPDGQTGSEAFF. Written as DNA, the CDR3 is TGTGCCAGCAGCCCCGACGGGCAAACGGGGTCTGAAGCTTTCTTT.

The rearrangement joins TRBV25-1 to TRBJ2-1; D is unclear. The V end lost 4 bases, the J end lost 0 bases, and 13 bases lay between the germline ends. Per germline, CDR1 MGHDK and CDR2 SYGVNS. CDR3 length equals 16 residues. The CDR3 nucleotides read TGTGCCAGCAGTGCCCGAGCGAGTAGCTCCTACAATGAGCAGTTCTTC. This translates into CASSARASSSYNEQFF.

The chain combines TRBV27 with TRBJ1-2; no reliable D call. The CDR3 is 13 amino acids. Germline V CDR1 and CDR2: MNHEY, SMNVEV (reference sequence). V was clipped by 3 bases and J by 7 bases, with 12 bases between them. The CDR3 DNA reads as TGTGCCAGCAGTTTGAATGACGAGGGTGGCTACACCTTC. Protein product: CASSLNDEGGYTF.

The rearrangement uses TRBV18 and TRBJ2-6; TRBD1 agrees at 7 bases. This CDR3 spans 16 amino acids. V was clipped by 4 bases and J by 1 base; unmatched bases: 4. Germline values: CDR1 KGHSH, CDR2 LQKENI. Here the CDR3 DNA reads TGTGCCAGCTCACGACAGGGTGGGTCTGGGGCCAACGTCCTGACTTTC. Residues: CASSRQGGSGANVLTF.

V usage is TRBV27 and J usage is TRBJ1-4; possibly TRBD1 for D (6 bases). V lost 5 bases, J lost 3 bases, and 13 bases lay in between. The CDR3 runs 15 residues. Looked up from germline, CDR1 is MNHEY and CDR2 is SMNVEV (reference sequence). The CDR3 DNA reads as TGTGCCAGCAGTAAGTGGACAGAACCTAATGAAAAACTGTTTTTT. This translates into CASSKWTEPNEKLFF.

V and J are TRBV7-2 and TRBJ2-3; 12 bases are a match to TRBD2. The CDR3 consists of 19 residues. Germline V lookup: CDR1 SGHTA, CDR2 FQGNSA. Germline trimming cut 5 bases from V and 0 bases from J; bases unmatched to any gene: 12. CDR3 DNA sequence: TGTGCCAGCAGCCCCACCATACGGACTAGCGGGACTAGCACAGATACGCAGTATTTT. The encoded protein is CASSPTIRTSGTSTDTQYF.

The CDR3 here is CSVETGFSYEQYF. The CDR3 nucleotides read TGCAGCGTTGAGACAGGCTTTTCCTACGAGCAGTACTTC. The genes are TRBV29-1 and TRBJ2-5; a weak D match, TRBD1 (6 bases). Judging by the DNA end, TRBJ2-7 fits better; the J call may be wrong. CDR1 SQVTM and CDR2 ANQGSEA come from the germline V gene. The CDR3 runs 13 residues.

The rearrangement joins TRBV12-1 to TRBJ2-7; the table's D gene call, TRBD2, was not cross checked with the DNA. TRBV12-1 is assigned pseudogene status. The CDR3 loop spans 15 amino acids. The CDR3 here is CASSSALAVTYEQYF. For the CDR3, the DNA is TGTGCCAGCAGCTCGGCACTAGCGGTAACCTACGAGCAGTACTTC.